Listed below are T cell receptor beta chains from one sample, sequenced in a study of shared clonotypes between healthy human individuals. Sequenced by immunoSEQ multiplex PCR; TCRdb stores in-frame clones only, minus some. The sample includes 550,000 to 850,000 clones, around 74% seen only once; the top ten take more than 1.5%. Sequencing used memory CD4+ T cells sorted from blood. These receptors all come from a woman in her twenties or thirties in good health. Both conserved end residues are part of each CDR3. The order of the fields is D gene, V gene, J gene, clone size, CDR3 DNA, CDR3 protein. D genes are given only for firm matches. Clone size is not always given. Where it is, it says once, few, many or a class for expanded clones.

>TRBD2|TRBV29-1|TRBJ2-2|few
TGCAGCGTCCAGCGGGATCGGCCGGCCGGGGAGCTGTTTTTT
CSVQRDRPAGELFF
>NA|TRBV7-7|TRBJ2-5|few
TGTGCCAGCAGCTTAAATATAGGGCAAGAGACCCAGTACTTC
CASSLNIGQETQYF
>NA|TRBV5-1|TRBJ2-1|NA
TGCGCCAGCAGCTTGGCCAGGGTAGGAGCTGAGCAGTTCTTC
CASSLARVGAEQFF
>NA|TRBV2|TRBJ2-1|NA
TGTGCCAGCTGCGGGGACGGGAGAAATGAGCAGTTCTTC
CASCGDGRNEQFF
>TRBD2|TRBV10-3|TRBJ2-1|many
TGTGCCAATGGACTAGCAAATGAGCAGTTCTTC
CANGLANEQFF
>TRBD2|TRBV28|TRBJ2-7|few
TGTGCCAGCAGAGCCGTGGGGACTAGCAGTTCCTACGAGCAGTACTTC
CASRAVGTSSSYEQYF
>TRBD2|TRBV5-1|TRBJ2-2|once
TGCGCCAGCAGCCCTGGACTAGCGGGATTCACCGGGGAGCTGTTTTTT
CASSPGLAGFTGELFF
>NA|TRBV27|TRBJ2-7|NA
TGTGCCAGCAGTTTATCACAGGGTTACGAGCAGTACTTC
CASSLSQGYEQYF
>TRBD1|TRBV5-1|TRBJ2-2|NA
TGCGCCAGCAGCTTGGTGGCAGGGGGCGGCACCGGGGAGCTGTTTTTT
CASSLVAGGGTGELFF
>NA|TRBV10-1|TRBJ2-2|NA
TGCGCCAGCAGTGCCACTTACACCGGGGAGCTGTTTTTT
CASSATYTGELFF
>TRBD2|TRBV29-1|TRBJ2-2|NA
TGCAGCGTTGGGCCTAGCGGGAACACCGGGGAGCTGTTTTTT
CSVGPSGNTGELFF
>NA|TRBV2|TRBJ2-2|NA
TGTGCCAGCAGTAAACAGGGAGCCGCGAACACCGGGGAGCTGTTTTTT
CASSKQGAANTGELFF
>TRBD2|TRBV6-6|TRBJ2-1|many
TGTGCCAGCACCCTAATGGGGCTAGCGGGACACAATGAGCAGTTCTTC
CASTLMGLAGHNEQFF
>NA|TRBV19|TRBJ2-6|NA
TGTGCCAGTAGTACCCGCCCGGGGGGCCTAATATCTGGGGCCAACGTCCTGACTTTC
CASSTRPGGLISGANVLTF
>NA|TRBV19|TRBJ1-5|NA
TGTGCCAGTAGTATGACAGGCAATCAGCCCCAGCATTTT
CASSMTGNQPQHF
>TRBD2|TRBV13|TRBJ2-7|NA
TGTGCCAGCAGGTTGGCGGGAGGGCCGAACGAGCAGTACTTC
CASRLAGGPNEQYF
>NA|TRBV5-1|TRBJ1-3|once
TGCGCCAGCAGCTCTGTCGCGGGCCGGGACACCATATATTTT
CASSSVAGRDTIYF
>TRBD2|TRBV28|TRBJ2-3|once
TGTGCCAGCAGTGGGCTAGGTGGCGGGAGGGGGCACACAGATACGCAGTATTTT
CASSGLGGGRGHTDTQYF
>NA|TRBV19|TRBJ2-3|NA
TGTGCCAGTAGTATAGATCGGGGGGATACGCAGTATTTT
CASSIDRGDTQYF
>TRBD2|TRBV18|TRBJ2-1|NA
TGTGCCAGCTCGTCCCAAGGACTAGGTCGCGATGAGCAGTTCTTC
CASSSQGLGRDEQFF
>NA|TRBV2|TRBJ2-2|many
TGTGCCAGCAGCGGGACCGCGGCCGGGGAGCTGTTTTTT
CASSGTAAGELFF
>NA|TRBV28|TRBJ2-3|NA
TGTGCCAGCAGTTTAGGCGGGCTTAGCACAGATACGCAGTATTTT
CASSLGGLSTDTQYF
>NA|TRBV11-2|TRBJ2-2|NA
TGTGCCAGCAGCTTACAGGGTGGGGTCGGGGAGCTGTTTTTT
CASSLQGGVGELFF
>NA|TRBV30|TRBJ1-2|once
TGTGCCTGGAGCGGACAGTTAGCTAACTATGGCTACACCTTC
CAWSGQLANYGYTF
>NA|TRBV27|TRBJ2-5|NA
TGTGCCAGCAGTTTAAATAGCGGAAGGTACCAAGAGACCCAGTACTTC
CASSLNSGRYQETQYF
>NA|TRBV6-5|TRBJ2-3|NA
TGTGCCAGCAGTTACTCGGTAACTTTTACAGATACGCAGTATTTT
CASSYSVTFTDTQYF
>TRBD1|TRBV2|TRBJ2-6|NA
TGTGCCAGCAGTGTAGGCAGGGGGCTATCTGGGGCCAACGTCCTGACTTTC
CASSVGRGLSGANVLTF
>NA|TRBV7-3|TRBJ2-7|few
TGTGCCAGCAGCTTTGCTAGGAACGAGCAGTACTTC
CASSFARNEQYF
>NA|TRBV19|TRBJ1-5|once
TGTGCCAGTAGTATGGGAGATAGCAATCAGCCCCAGCATTTT
CASSMGDSNQPQHF
>NA|TRBV25-1|TRBJ2-5|few
TGTGCCAGCAGTGGCGGGACTCACCAAGAGACCCAGTACTTC
CASSGGTHQETQYF
>TRBD1|TRBV27|TRBJ1-2|few
TGTGCCAGCAGTACGGACAGGGAAAGGGGTGGCTACACCTTC
CASSTDRERGGYTF
>NA|TRBV29-1|TRBJ2-3|NA
TGCAGCGGGGAACAGGGCGGGACAGATACGCAGTATTTT
CSGEQGGTDTQYF
>NA|TRBV2|TRBJ2-1|NA
TGTGCCAGCAGTGCAGCGTATGAGCAGTTCTTC
CASSAAYEQFF
>NA|TRBV5-1|TRBJ1-4|NA
TGCGCCAGCAGCCTTGACAGTACTAATGAAAAACTGTTTTTT
CASSLDSTNEKLFF
>NA|TRBV5-1|TRBJ2-6|NA
TGCGCCAGCAGCTTGGCCCAGGCGGAACGAGGGGTAGGTGGGGCCAACGTCCTGACTTTC
CASSLAQAERGVGGANVLTF